This TCR beta chain was recovered during a study of blood T cell repertoires in COVID-19 (TCRdb year 2020). Concerning the study at large: Samples covering the acute and convalescent phases of COVID-19 were provided by collaborators in the United States, Italy and Spain. Where available, HLA class I and class II types were taken from metadata supplied by the sample provider and were not determined by assay-based typing. The repertoires were released in a freely available public database meant as a resource for research on the immune response to SARS-CoV-2. Samples came from the ongoing ImmuneRACE study (first 160 participants) plus 1,254 subjects from 6 global collaborators. The dataset comprised deeply sampled blood TCRbeta repertoires from subjects exposed to, actively infected with, or recovered from COVID-19. The prospective study material was composed of cDNA or gDNA derived from T cells, B-cell-depleted T cells, or PBMCs. Sample metadata almost always included a de-identified subject ID, COVID-19 status, age in years and sex.

The immunoSEQ Assay, a bias-controlled multiplex PCR, was used to amplify TCRbeta CDR3 regions from genomic DNA. The original methods were these. Within the assay, amplification of reference gene primers was used to estimate how many nucleated cells each sample contained. Sequence reads were collapsed and filtered to measure the absolute abundance of every unique TCRbeta CDR3 rearrangement. Productive Simpson clonality was computed per sample as the square root of Simpson's diversity index over productive rearrangements. TCRdb retrieved this table from immuneACCESS and kept in-frame rearrangements only. Not all clones are present; in checked studies, unresolved V genes account for under half, and no reason is known for the remainder. Clone size and the V and J calls come from that table; the DNA yielded D and trimming. The sample table contains about 300,000 clones; only one count was recorded for about 85% of them. The ten top clones hold around 1.9% of the sample.

Study-wide conclusions, independent of this receptor: How much clinical and demographic metadata was included differed by source and by participant, and the metadata was provided uncurated.

Participants in the prospective study were aged roughly 18 to 100 years, lived in some 24 United States geographic areas, and enrolled through a virtual design. In the prospective study, cohorts were assigned on the basis of participant-reported clinical history obtained from a screening survey and a study questionnaire. Exposed participants had been in contact, within 2 weeks of entering the study, with a person who had a PCR-confirmed or clinician-diagnosed case of COVID-19. Each participant in the prospective study had whole blood, serum and a nasopharyngeal or oropharyngeal swab collected by mobile phlebotomists. Over a roughly two-month period, participants in the prospective study had the option of providing additional blood draws and questionnaires. Before DNA extraction, prospective study blood samples were shipped either frozen or at room temperature. A word on this clone: Its antigen remains unidentified. Per-base quality was not reported, and no clone a single base away is much larger than it.

Ends trimmed: V by 6 bases, J by 1 base; bases unmatched to a gene: 13. From a lookup of the germline V gene, CDR1 and CDR2 are SNHLY and FYNNEI. From the cysteine up to the phenylalanine, the CDR3 has a length of 17 residues. Only the CDR3 DNA is retained, 51 bases long and in frame from the first base. Rearrangement joined TRBV2 to TRBJ2-3, and 7 bases in between align with TRBD1. The clonotype originates from a woman aged 25-40 years who had been exposed to COVID-19. Material: PBMCs or T cells enriched from blood (not recorded which). The CDR3 here reads CASSVGVMGQRTDTQYF. The DNA is TGTGCCAGCAGCGTGGGCGTAATGGGACAGCGCACAGATACGCAGTATTTT.